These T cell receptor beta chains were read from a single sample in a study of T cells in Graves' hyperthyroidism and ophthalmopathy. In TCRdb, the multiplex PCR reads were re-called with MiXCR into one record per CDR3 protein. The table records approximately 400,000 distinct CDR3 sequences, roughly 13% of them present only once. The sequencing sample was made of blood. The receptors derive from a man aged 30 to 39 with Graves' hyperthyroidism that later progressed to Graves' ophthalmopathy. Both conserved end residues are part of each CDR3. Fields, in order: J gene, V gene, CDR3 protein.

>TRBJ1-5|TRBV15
CATSRAPQPQHF
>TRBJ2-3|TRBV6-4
CASSGITGLNSTDTQYF
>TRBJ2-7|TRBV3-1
CASSSSTGAEDYEQYF
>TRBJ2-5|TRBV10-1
CASSQTQYF
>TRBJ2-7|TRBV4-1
CASSQEQGSYEQYF
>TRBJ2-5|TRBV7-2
CASSSGTGSETQYF
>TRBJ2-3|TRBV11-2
CASSLDLLVTDTQYF
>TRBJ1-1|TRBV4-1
CASSPRLRQGTEAFF
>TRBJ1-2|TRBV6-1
CASSNLGYTF
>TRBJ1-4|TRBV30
CAGYRALGEKLFF
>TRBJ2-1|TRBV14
CASSHLRTGMIYNEQFF
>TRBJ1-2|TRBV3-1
CASSQDEYGYTF
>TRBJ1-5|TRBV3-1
CASSQDPSQPQHF
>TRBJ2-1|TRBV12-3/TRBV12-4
CASSFGQFDEQFF
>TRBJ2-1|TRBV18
CASSPGGLSYNEQFF
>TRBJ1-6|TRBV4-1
CASSPQPPIYNSPLHF
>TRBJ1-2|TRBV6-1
CASSPAPAGTEDGYTF
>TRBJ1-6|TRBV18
CASSPGTVDNSPLHF
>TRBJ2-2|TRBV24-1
CATSDSNRDTGELFF
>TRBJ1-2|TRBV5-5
CASSSTGLDYGYTF